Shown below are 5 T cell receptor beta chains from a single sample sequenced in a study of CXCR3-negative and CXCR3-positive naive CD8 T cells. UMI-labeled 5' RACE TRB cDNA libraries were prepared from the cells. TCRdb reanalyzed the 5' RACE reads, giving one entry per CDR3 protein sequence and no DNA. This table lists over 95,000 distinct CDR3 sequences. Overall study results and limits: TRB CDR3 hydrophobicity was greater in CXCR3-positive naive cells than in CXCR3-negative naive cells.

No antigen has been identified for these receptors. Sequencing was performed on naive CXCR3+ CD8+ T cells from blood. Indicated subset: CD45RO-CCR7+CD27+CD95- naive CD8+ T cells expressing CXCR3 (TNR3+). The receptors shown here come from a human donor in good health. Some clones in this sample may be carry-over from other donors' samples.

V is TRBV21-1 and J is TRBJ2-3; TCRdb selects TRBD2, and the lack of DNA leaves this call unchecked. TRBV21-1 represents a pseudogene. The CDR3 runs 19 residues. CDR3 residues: CASRTTLAGGTSSTDTQYF.

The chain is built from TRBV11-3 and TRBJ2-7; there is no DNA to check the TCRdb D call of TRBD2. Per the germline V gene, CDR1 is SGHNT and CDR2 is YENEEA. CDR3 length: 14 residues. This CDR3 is CASSLSGLSYEQYF. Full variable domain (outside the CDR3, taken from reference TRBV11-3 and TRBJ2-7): EAGVVQSPRYKIIEKKQPVAFWCNPISGHNTLYWYLQNLGQGPELLIRYENEEAVDDSQLPKDRFSAERLKGVDSTLKIQPAELGDSAVYLCASSLSGLSYEQYFGPGTRLTVT.

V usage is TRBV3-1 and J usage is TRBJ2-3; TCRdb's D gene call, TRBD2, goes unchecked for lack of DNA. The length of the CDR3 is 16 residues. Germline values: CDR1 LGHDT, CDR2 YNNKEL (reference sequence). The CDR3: CASSQGASGRRDTQYF.

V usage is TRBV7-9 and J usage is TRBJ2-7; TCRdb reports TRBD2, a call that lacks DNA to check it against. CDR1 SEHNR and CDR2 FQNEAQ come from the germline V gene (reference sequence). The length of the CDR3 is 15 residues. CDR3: CASSRPFSGGYEQYF.

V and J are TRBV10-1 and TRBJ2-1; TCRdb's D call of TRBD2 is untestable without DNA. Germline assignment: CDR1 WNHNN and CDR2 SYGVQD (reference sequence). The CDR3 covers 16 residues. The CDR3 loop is CASSQGLAGPDNEQFF.